The 30 T cell receptor beta chains given below trace back to one sample, sequenced in a study of shared clonotypes between healthy human individuals. Method: immunoSEQ multiplex PCR; TCRdb's copy keeps in-frame clones and lacks some. The sample holds 2,100,000 or so clones; nearly 97% are singletons and the top ten take 0.1% to 0.15%. The sequenced sample consisted of naive CD4+ T cells sorted from blood. Subset noted: CD45RA+ positively selected. The receptors shown here come from a man between 18 and 35 years old in good health.

The chain joins TRBV28 to TRBJ1-2, with TRBD1 as a possible D gene (6 bases). There are 14 residues in the CDR3. Germline V CDR1 and CDR2: MDHEN, SYDVKM. The ends were cut back, 2 bases at V and 4 bases at J, with 11 bases in the middle. The CDR3, as DNA: TGTGCCAGCAGTTTACGAACAGGGCCCTATGGCTACACCTTC. It translates to CASSLRTGPYGYTF.

This chain joins TRBV27 and TRBJ1-1, with D perhaps TRBD1 (5 bases). CDR3 size: 15 residues. V was trimmed by 0 bases and J by 5 bases, leaving 13 bases between them. Germline V CDR1 and CDR2: MNHEY, SMNVEV (reference sequence). As DNA, the CDR3 is TGTGCCAGCAGTTTATCTGTTGTCAGGGTAACTGAAGCTTTCTTT. This translates into CASSLSVVRVTEAFF.

V usage is TRBV6-1 and J usage is TRBJ1-2, with 7 bases lining up with TRBD1. Trimming at V came to 6 bases and at J to 4 bases, leaving 2 bases not matched to a gene. CDR1 is MNHNS and CDR2 is SASEGT in the germline V gene. This CDR3 comprises 12 residues. Here the CDR3 DNA reads TGTGCCAGCAGAGGGACAGCCTATGGCTACACCTTC. It codes for CASRGTAYGYTF.

A note on this clone: The same CDR3 can be traced to other DNA sequences in this sample. The V and J genes are TRBV28 and TRBJ1-5; possible D gene TRBD1, 5 bases. This CDR3 spans 15 amino acids. The germline V and J ends were trimmed by 2 bases and 1 base, with 9 bases remaining between them. From germline, CDR1 is MDHEN and CDR2 SYDVKM. CDR3 bases: TGTGCCAGCAGTTTACCGGGGACGAGCAATCAGCCCCAGCATTTT. Its translation: CASSLPGTSNQPQHF.

This clone was recorded only once. CDR3 sequence (DNA): TGTGCCAGCAGTTCCCTGGCAAACACTGAAGCTTTCTTT. This codes for CASSSLANTEAFF. V is TRBV27 and J is TRBJ1-1; the D is unclear. The V gene lost 4 bases and the J gene lost 2 bases, with 8 bases spanning the gap. Germline assignment: CDR1 MNHEY and CDR2 SMNVEV (reference sequence). The CDR3 spans 13 residues.

In regard to this clone: Other DNA sequences in the sample encode the same CDR3. V is TRBV6-6 and J is TRBJ2-5, with 9 bases matching TRBD2. This CDR3 comprises 16 residues. After removal of 0 bases from V and 5 bases from J, the junction contained 7 bases not matched to a gene. Germline V gene lookup returns CDR1 MNHNY and CDR2 SVGAGI (reference sequence). This CDR3 reads CASSYSGLAGLETQYF. CDR3 DNA: TGTGCCAGCAGTTACTCTGGCCTAGCGGGGTTGGAGACCCAGTACTTC.

This chain joins TRBV6-5 and TRBJ1-2; 8 positions match TRBD1. With V trimmed by 5 bases and J by 4 bases, 3 bases remained unmatched. The V gene's germline CDR1 is MNHEY and CDR2 SVGAGI. The CDR3 has 13 amino acids. CDR3 sequence reads: CASSAGGGYGYTF. Here the CDR3 DNA reads TGTGCCAGCAGTGCAGGGGGCGGCTATGGCTACACCTTC.

The J gene is TRBJ2-5, the V gene TRBV28; tentatively, D is TRBD2 (6 bases). Between the trimmed V and J ends, which lost 6 bases and 4 bases, there was a span of 15 bases. The CDR3 sequence is 14 residues long. Germline V gene lookup returns CDR1 MDHEN and CDR2 SYDVKM. Here the CDR3 reads CASSLGDGRETQYF. In DNA form, the CDR3 reads TGTGCCAGCAGCCTCGGGGACGGGAGAGAGACCCAGTACTTC.

This chain connects TRBV9 to TRBJ2-5; 7 positions agree with TRBD2. CDR1 and CDR2 from the germline V gene are SGDLS and YYNGEE. The CDR3 covers 16 residues. The V and J ends lost 3 bases and 4 bases, in that order; junction bases with no gene match: 12. Here the CDR3 reads CASSASRTIAGETQYF. DNA of the CDR3: TGTGCCAGCAGCGCATCCCGGACTATAGCGGGAGAGACCCAGTACTTC.

The rearrangement links TRBV6-5 to TRBJ1-2, with no clear D. V lost 4 bases to trimming and J lost 0 bases, with 9 bases between them. Germline V gene sequence: CDR1 MNHEY, CDR2 SVGAGI. The CDR3 has 14 amino acids. The CDR3 reads CASSSPAANYGYTF. In DNA, the CDR3 is TGTGCCAGCAGTTCTCCAGCAGCTAACTATGGCTACACCTTC.

The gene calls are TRBV27 and TRBJ1-3; unclear D gene. The germline V gene encodes CDR1 MNHEY and CDR2 SMNVEV (reference sequence). Between the trimmed V and J ends, which lost 5 bases and 5 bases, there was a span of 10 bases. The CDR3 runs 13 residues. DNA for the CDR3: TGTGCCAGCAGTCCCGCAAGAAGAAACACCATATATTTT. This translates into CASSPARRNTIYF.

The chain is built from TRBV18 and TRBJ2-7; 7 bases are a match to TRBD1. V shed 6 bases, J shed 5 bases, and the junction held 10 bases outside the gene matches. In germline, CDR1 is KGHSH, CDR2 LQKENI. The CDR3 is 14 residues long. CDR3 coding DNA: TGTGCCAGCTCGCCCAAGACAGGGTTTGACGAGCAGTACTTC. The encoded protein is CASSPKTGFDEQYF.

The V gene is TRBV11-1, the J gene TRBJ2-5; D may be TRBD2 (6 bases). V lost 2 bases to trimming and J lost 7 bases, with 11 bases between them. Germline V CDR1 and CDR2: SGHAT, FQDESV (reference sequence). This CDR3 comprises 13 residues. The CDR3 region has the DNA TGTGCCAGCAGCTTAATGGGGGGACGGACCCAGTACTTC. Translating it yields CASSLMGGRTQYF.

Of note for this clone: Other DNA variants within this sample encode the same CDR3. The chain employs TRBV6-1 and TRBJ1-5, with unresolved D. CDR3 length equals 13 residues. The germline V gene has CDR1 MNHNS and CDR2 SASEGT. Trimming cost V 2 bases and J 1 base, with 3 bases left between them. CDR3 in amino acids: CASSEKSNQPQHF. CDR3 DNA sequence: TGTGCCAGCAGTGAAAAGAGCAATCAGCCCCAGCATTTT.

The chain joins TRBV7-2 to TRBJ2-5, with 9 bases that match TRBD1. This CDR3 spans 17 amino acids. Germline loops: CDR1 SGHTA, CDR2 FQGNSA. The ends lost 0 bases at V and 5 bases at J; junction bases unmatched: 10. The chain's CDR3 is CASSLARGQGPLETQYF. CDR3 nucleotides: TGTGCCAGCAGCTTAGCGCGGGGACAGGGTCCGTTGGAGACCCAGTACTTC.

V and J are TRBV18 and TRBJ2-1, with 9 nucleotides matching TRBD1. CDR3 size: 13 residues. The junction had 4 bases not matched to a gene; V was cut back by 6 bases and J by 7 bases. CDR1 is KGHSH, CDR2 LQKENI, per germline. The CDR3 loop reads CASSRQGGNEQFF. CDR3 DNA sequence: TGTGCCAGCTCTCGACAGGGGGGTAATGAGCAGTTCTTC.

This chain links TRBV6-5 with TRBJ1-2; perhaps TRBD1 as D (6 bases). CDR1 MNHEY and CDR2 SVGAGI come from the germline V gene. CDR3 length: 14 amino acids. V dropped 4 bases and J dropped 2 bases, with 11 bases sitting between them. The CDR3 coding sequence is TGTGCCAGCAGTTCGCCCGACAGGAACTATGGCTACACCTTC. It encodes CASSSPDRNYGYTF.

The V call is TRBV7-9, the J call TRBJ2-7; TRBD2 aligns across 10 bases. CDR1 is SEHNR, CDR2 FQNEAQ, per germline (reference sequence). V was pared by 2 bases and J by 4 bases, with 8 bases of the junction left unmatched. There are 16 residues in the CDR3. CDR3: CASSLSAGGGSYEQYF. The DNA for the CDR3 is TGTGCCAGCAGCTTATCAGCGGGAGGGGGGTCTTACGAGCAGTACTTC.

The chain carries TRBV5-4 and TRBJ1-1; tentatively, D is TRBD1 (5 bases). The CDR3 length is 14 residues. Between the trimmed V and J ends, which lost 3 bases and 4 bases, there was a span of 13 bases. Germline V gene data show CDR1 as SGHNT and CDR2 as YYREEE (reference sequence). The CDR3 DNA is TGTGCCAGCAGCTCTAGACAGTCCCGCACTGAAGCTTTCTTT. Translating it yields CASSSRQSRTEAFF.

The chain links TRBV7-2 to TRBJ2-1; tentative D call: TRBD2 (6 bases). The CDR3 length is 15 residues. The V and J ends lost 2 bases and 4 bases respectively, with 12 bases between them. Germline V gene data show CDR1 as SGHTA and CDR2 as FQGNSA. This CDR3 reads CASSLRREPYNEQFF. In DNA form, the CDR3 reads TGTGCCAGCAGCTTAAGGCGGGAACCATACAATGAGCAGTTCTTC.

The chain is built from TRBV28 and TRBJ1-4; unclear D gene. The length of the CDR3 is 15 residues. V was clipped by 3 bases and J by 4 bases, with 12 bases between them. In germline, CDR1 is MDHEN, CDR2 SYDVKM. The CDR3 sequence: CASSFGQTINEKLFF. The DNA for the CDR3 is TGTGCCAGCAGTTTTGGTCAGACTATTAATGAAAAACTGTTTTTT.

The CDR3 spells CASSPLGPTYEQYF. The CDR3 DNA reads as TGTGCCAGCTCACCATTGGGCCCTACCTACGAGCAGTACTTC. The chain is built from TRBV18 and TRBJ2-7; D gene unclear. CDR3 length equals 14 residues. Germline CDR1 KGHSH, CDR2 LQKENI. V gave up 2 bases and J gave up 2 bases, with 10 bases separating them.

The chain joins TRBV27 to TRBJ1-1, with 9 bases identical to TRBD1. V was clipped by 6 bases and J by 5 bases; unmatched bases: 13. Germline values: CDR1 MNHEY, CDR2 SMNVEV (reference sequence). The CDR3 covers 16 residues. The CDR3 DNA reads as TGTGCCAGCAGACCGTGGGACAGGGCGATCGAGACTGAAGCTTTCTTT. Protein sequence: CASRPWDRAIETEAFF.

The J gene is TRBJ2-3, the V gene TRBV9; 9 bases agree with TRBD1. CDR1 and CDR2 (germline): SGDLS, YYNGEE. The CDR3 contains 16 residues. Trimming cost V 4 bases and J 2 bases; bases outside gene matches: 8. The CDR3 DNA sequence: TGTGCCAGCAGCTTCGGACAGGGGTCTTCCACAGATACGCAGTATTTT. Its protein product is CASSFGQGSSTDTQYF. Drawing the rest from reference TRBV9 and TRBJ2-3, the complete variable domain is DSGVTQTPKHLITATGQRVTLRCSPRSGDLSVYWYQQSLDQGLQFLIQYYNGEERAKGNILERFSAQQFPDLHSELNLSSLELGDSALYFCASSFGQGSSTDTQYFGPGTRLTVL.

This sequence joins TRBV28 and TRBJ2-2; D tentatively fits TRBD1 or TRBD2 (5 bases each). The CDR3 sequence is 13 residues long. CDR1 and CDR2 from the germline V gene are MDHEN and SYDVKM. V was clipped by 8 bases and J by 13 bases, with 20 bases between them. The CDR3 protein is CASGLVEGRPLFF. CDR3 coding DNA: TGTGCCAGCGGCTTAGTTGAGGGGCGGCCGCTGTTTTTT.

The chain links TRBV19 to TRBJ2-7; D assignment may be TRBD1 or TRBD2 (5 bases each). V was pared by 10 bases and J by 2 bases, with 18 bases between. CDR1 is LNHDA, CDR2 SQIVND, per germline (reference sequence). CDR3 length equals 14 residues. CDR3 protein: CATREGTVPYEQYF. DNA of the CDR3: TGTGCCACTCGTGAAGGGACGGTCCCCTACGAGCAGTACTTC.

CDR3 coding DNA: TGTGCCAGCAGCGTAGCTACGACCGGGGGGCAAGAGACCCAGTACTTC. Encoded protein: CASSVATTGGQETQYF. This chain links TRBV9 with TRBJ2-5, with 7 bases fitting TRBD2. The length of the CDR3 is 16 residues. Germline V gene data show CDR1 as SGDLS and CDR2 as YYNGEE. Unmatched junction bases numbered 7, after V lost 0 bases and J lost 2 bases.

The rearrangement joins TRBV12-5 to TRBJ2-3; 11 bases fit TRBD2. Unmatched junction bases numbered 17, after V lost 1 base and J lost 2 bases. Germline V lookup: CDR1 LGHNT, CDR2 FRNRAP. The CDR3 length is 21 residues. As DNA, the CDR3 is TGTGCTAGTGGTTTGGCGCCGACTAGCGGGACAATCCTGATAAACACAGATACGCAGTATTTT. Amino acid sequence: CASGLAPTSGTILINTDTQYF. Full variable domain (rest looked up from reference TRBV12-5 and TRBJ2-3): DARVTQTPRHKVTEMGQEVTMRCQPILGHNTVFWYRQTMMQGLELLAYFRNRAPLDDSGMPKDRFSAEMPDATLATLKIQPSEPRDSAVYFCASGLAPTSGTILINTDTQYFGPGTRLTVL.

V usage is TRBV7-9 and J usage is TRBJ1-6; D is possibly TRBD1 (5 bases). Between the trimmed V and J ends, which lost 3 bases and 6 bases, there was a span of 12 bases. Germline CDR1 and CDR2: SEHNR and FQNEAQ (reference sequence). CDR3 length: 15 residues. The CDR3 reads CASSLQGQLNSPLHF. For the CDR3, the DNA is TGTGCCAGCAGCTTGCAGGGCCAGCTTAATTCACCCCTCCACTTT.

The V and J genes are TRBV5-8 and TRBJ1-5; TRBD1 matches at 10 bases. The CDR3 extends over 15 amino acids. Germline loops: CDR1 SGHTS, CDR2 YDEGEE. The V and J ends lost 4 bases and 6 bases, in that order; junction bases with no gene match: 7. This CDR3 is CASSPGTGEGQPQHF. In DNA, the CDR3 is TGTGCCAGCAGCCCCGGGACAGGGGAGGGTCAGCCCCAGCATTTT.